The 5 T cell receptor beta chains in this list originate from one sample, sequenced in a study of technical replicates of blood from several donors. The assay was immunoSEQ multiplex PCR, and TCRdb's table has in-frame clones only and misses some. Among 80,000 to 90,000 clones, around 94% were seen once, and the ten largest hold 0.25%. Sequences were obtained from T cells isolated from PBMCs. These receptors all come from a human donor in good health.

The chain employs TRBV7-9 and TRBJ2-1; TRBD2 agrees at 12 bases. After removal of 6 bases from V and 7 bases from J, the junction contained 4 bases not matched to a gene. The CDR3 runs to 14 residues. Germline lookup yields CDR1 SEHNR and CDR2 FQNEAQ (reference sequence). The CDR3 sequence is CASRSLAGGNEQFF. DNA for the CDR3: TGTGCCAGCAGAAGTCTAGCGGGAGGGAATGAGCAGTTCTTC.

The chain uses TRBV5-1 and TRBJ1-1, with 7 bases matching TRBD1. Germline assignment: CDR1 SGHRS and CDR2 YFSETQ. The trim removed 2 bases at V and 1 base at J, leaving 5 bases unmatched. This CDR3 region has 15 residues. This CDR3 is CASSLGQAGNTEAFF. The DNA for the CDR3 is TGCGCCAGCAGCTTAGGACAGGCGGGGAACACTGAAGCTTTCTTT.

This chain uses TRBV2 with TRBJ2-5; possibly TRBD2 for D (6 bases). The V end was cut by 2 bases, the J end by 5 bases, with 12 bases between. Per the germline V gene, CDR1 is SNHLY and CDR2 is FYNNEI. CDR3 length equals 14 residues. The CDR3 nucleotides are TGTGCCAGCAGTGAATTGACTAGTTGGGAGACCCAGTACTTC. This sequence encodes CASSELTSWETQYF.

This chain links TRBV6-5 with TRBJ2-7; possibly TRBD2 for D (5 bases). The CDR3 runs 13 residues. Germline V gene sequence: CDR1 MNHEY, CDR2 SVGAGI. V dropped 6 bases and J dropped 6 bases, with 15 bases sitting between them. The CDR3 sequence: CASRPWVSGEQYF. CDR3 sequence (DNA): TGTGCCAGCAGACCCTGGGTAAGCGGCGAGCAGTACTTC.

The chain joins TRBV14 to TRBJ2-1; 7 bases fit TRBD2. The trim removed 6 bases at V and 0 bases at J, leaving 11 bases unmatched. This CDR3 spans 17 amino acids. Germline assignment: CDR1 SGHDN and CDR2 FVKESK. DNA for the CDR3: TGTGCCAGCAGTCAACTAAGGGGCGGGAGCTCCTACAATGAGCAGTTCTTC. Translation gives CASSQLRGGSSYNEQFF. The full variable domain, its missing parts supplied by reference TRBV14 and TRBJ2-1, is EAGVTQFPSHSVIEKGQTVTLRCDPISGHDNLYWYRRVMGKEIKFLLHFVKESKQDESGMPNNRFLAERTGGTYSTLKVQPAELEDSGVYFCASSQLRGGSSYNEQFFGPGTRLTVL.